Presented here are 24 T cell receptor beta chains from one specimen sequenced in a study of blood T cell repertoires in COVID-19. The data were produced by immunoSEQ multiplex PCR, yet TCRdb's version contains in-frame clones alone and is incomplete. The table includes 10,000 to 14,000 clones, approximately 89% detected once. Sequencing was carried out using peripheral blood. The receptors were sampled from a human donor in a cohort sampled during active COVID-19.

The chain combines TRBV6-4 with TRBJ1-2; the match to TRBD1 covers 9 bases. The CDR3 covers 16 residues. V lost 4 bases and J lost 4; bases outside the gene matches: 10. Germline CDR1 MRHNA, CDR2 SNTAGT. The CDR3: CASSGEQGAGVYGYTF. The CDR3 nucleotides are TGTGCCAGCAGTGGTGAACAGGGGGCCGGGGTCTATGGCTACACCTTC.

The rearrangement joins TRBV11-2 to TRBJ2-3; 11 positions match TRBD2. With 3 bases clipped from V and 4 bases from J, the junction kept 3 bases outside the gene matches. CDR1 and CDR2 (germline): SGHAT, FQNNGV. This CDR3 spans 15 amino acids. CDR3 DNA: TGTGCCAGCAGCTTCACTAGCGGGGGTGCAGATACGCAGTATTTT. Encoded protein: CASSFTSGGADTQYF.

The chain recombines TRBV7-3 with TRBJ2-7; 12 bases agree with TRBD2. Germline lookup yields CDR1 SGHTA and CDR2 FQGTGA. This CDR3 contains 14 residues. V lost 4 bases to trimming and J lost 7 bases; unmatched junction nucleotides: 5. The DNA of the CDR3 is TGTGCCAGCAGCTCTAGCGGGGGGGCGTCGGAGCAGTACTTC. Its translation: CASSSSGGASEQYF.

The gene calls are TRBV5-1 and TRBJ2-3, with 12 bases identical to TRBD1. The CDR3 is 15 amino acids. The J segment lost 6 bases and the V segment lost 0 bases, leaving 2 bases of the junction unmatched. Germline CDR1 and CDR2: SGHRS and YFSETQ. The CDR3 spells CASSLGDRGRDTQYF. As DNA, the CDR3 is TGCGCCAGCAGCTTGGGGGACAGGGGGCGGGATACGCAGTATTTT.

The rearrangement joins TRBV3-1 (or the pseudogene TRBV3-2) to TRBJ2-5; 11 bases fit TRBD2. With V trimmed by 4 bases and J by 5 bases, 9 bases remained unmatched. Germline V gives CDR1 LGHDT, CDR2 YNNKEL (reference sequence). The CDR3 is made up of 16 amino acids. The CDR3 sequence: CASSPGIAGGLETQYF. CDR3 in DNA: TGTGCCAGCAGCCCTGGGATAGCGGGGGGGCTGGAGACCCAGTACTTC.

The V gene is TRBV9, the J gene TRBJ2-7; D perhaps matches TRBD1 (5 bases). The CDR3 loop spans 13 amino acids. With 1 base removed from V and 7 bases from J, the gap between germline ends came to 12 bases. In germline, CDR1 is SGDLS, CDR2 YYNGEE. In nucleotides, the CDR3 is TGTGCCAGCAGCGTATCTCCAGGGTGGGAGCAGTACTTC. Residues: CASSVSPGWEQYF.

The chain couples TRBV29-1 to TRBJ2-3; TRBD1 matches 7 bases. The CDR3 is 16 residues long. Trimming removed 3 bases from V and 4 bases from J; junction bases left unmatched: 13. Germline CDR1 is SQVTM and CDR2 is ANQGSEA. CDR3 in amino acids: CSVEGVTGIFPDTQYF. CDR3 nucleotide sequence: TGCAGCGTTGAGGGAGTGACAGGGATTTTTCCAGATACGCAGTATTTT.

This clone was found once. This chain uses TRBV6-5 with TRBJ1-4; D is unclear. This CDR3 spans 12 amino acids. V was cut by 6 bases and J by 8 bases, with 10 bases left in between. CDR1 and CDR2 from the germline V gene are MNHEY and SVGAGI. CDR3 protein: CASSPGFEKLFF. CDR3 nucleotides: TGTGCCAGCAGCCCCGGGTTCGAAAAACTGTTTTTT.

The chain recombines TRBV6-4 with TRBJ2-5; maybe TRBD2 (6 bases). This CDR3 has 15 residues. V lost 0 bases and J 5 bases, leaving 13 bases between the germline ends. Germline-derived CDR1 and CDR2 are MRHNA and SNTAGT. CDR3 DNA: TGTGCCAGCAGTGACTCTGGAGGGGCGGGGGAGACCCAGTACTTC. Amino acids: CASSDSGGAGETQYF.

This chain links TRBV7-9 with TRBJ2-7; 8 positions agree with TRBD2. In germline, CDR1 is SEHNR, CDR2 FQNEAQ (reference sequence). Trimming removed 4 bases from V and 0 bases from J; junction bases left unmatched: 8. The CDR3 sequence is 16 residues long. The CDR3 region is CASSSRFSGDSYEQYF. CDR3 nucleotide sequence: TGTGCCAGCAGCTCCCGGTTTAGCGGGGACTCCTACGAGCAGTACTTC.

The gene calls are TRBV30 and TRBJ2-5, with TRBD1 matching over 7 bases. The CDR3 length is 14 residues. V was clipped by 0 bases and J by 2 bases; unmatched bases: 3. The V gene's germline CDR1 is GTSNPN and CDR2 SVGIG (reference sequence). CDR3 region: CAWSVGTVQETQYF. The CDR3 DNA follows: TGTGCCTGGAGTGTCGGGACAGTTCAAGAGACCCAGTACTTC.

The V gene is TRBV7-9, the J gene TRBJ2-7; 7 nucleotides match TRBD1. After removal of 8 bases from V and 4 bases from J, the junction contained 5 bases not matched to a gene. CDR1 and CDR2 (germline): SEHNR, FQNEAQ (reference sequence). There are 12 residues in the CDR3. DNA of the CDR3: TGTGCCAGCGAAGACAGGGAATACGAGCAGTACTTC. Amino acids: CASEDREYEQYF. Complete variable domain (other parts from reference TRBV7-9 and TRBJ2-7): DTGVSQNPRHKITKRGQNVTFRCDPISEHNRLYWYRQTLGQGPEFLTYFQNEAQLEKSRLLSDRFSAERPKGSFSTLEIQRTEQGDSAMYLCASEDREYEQYFGPGTRLTVT.

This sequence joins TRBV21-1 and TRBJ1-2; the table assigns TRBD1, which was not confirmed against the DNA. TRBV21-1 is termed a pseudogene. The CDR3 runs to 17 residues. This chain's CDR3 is CASTKGGGTGYLYGYTF. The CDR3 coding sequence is TGTGCCAGCACCAAAGGGGGGGGGACAGGGTATCTCTATGGCTACACCTTC.

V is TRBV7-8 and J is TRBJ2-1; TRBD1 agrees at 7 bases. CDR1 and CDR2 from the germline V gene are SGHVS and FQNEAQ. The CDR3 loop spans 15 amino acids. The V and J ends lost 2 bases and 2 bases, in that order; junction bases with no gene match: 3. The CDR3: CASSLSTGAYNEQFF. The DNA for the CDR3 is TGTGCCAGCAGCTTATCAACAGGGGCCTACAATGAGCAGTTCTTC.

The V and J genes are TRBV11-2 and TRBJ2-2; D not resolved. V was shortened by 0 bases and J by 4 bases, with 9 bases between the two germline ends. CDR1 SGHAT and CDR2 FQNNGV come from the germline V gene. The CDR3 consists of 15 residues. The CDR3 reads CASSLDMVVTGELFF. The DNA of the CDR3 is TGTGCCAGCAGCTTAGATATGGTAGTCACCGGGGAGCTGTTTTTT.

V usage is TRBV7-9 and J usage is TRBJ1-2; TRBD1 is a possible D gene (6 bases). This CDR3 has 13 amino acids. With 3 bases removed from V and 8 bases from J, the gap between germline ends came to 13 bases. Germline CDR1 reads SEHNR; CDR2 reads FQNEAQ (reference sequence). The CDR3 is CASSFRGQGGYTF. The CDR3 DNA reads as TGTGCCAGCAGCTTCAGGGGCCAGGGGGGCTACACCTTC.

The CDR3 sequence: CASSLSRSPEAFF. The CDR3 DNA reads as TGTGCCAGCAGCTTATCACGGAGCCCTGAAGCTTTCTTT. The chain employs TRBV7-2 and TRBJ1-1; the D is unclear. The CDR3 consists of 13 residues. The germline gives CDR1 SGHTA, CDR2 FQGNSA. The V end lost 2 bases, the J end lost 6 bases, and 10 bases lay between the germline ends.

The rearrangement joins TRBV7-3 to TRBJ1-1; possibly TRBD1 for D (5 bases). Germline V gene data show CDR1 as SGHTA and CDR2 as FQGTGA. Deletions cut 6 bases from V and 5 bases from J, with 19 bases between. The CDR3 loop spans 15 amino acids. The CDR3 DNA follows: TGTGCCAGCAGTTTTACTGGGGCAGGTAGAACTGAAGCTTTCTTT. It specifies CASSFTGAGRTEAFF.

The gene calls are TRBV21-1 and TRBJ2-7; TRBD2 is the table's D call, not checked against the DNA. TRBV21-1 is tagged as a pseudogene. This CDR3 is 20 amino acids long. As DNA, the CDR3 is TGTGCCAGCAGCAATTTCGAACCGGCTAGCGGGGGGGGAGACTCCTACGAGCAGTACTTC. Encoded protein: CASSNFEPASGGGDSYEQYF.

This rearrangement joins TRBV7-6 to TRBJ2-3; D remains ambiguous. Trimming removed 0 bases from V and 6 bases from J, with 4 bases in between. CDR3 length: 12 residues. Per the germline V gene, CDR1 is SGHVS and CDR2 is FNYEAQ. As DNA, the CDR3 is TGTGCCAGCAGCTTAGCTTCGGATACGCAGTATTTT. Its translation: CASSLASDTQYF.

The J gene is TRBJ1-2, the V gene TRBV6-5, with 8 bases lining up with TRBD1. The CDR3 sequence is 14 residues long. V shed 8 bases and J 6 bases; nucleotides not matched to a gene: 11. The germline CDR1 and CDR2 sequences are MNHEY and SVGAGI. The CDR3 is CASLTLAGGDGYTF. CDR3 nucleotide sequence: TGTGCCAGCCTTACCCTGGCAGGGGGCGATGGCTACACCTTC.

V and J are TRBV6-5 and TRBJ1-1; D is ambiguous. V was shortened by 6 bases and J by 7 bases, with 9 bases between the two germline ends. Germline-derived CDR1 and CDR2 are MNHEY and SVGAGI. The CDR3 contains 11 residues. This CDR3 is CASSSRLEAFF. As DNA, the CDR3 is TGTGCCAGCAGCTCCAGGCTTGAAGCTTTCTTT.

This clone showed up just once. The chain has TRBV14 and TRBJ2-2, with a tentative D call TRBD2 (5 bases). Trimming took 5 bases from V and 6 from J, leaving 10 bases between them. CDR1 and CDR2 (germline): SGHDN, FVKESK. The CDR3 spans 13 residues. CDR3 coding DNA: TGTGCCAGCAGCGGGTTGAGGGCCGGGGAGCTGTTTTTT. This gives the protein CASSGLRAGELFF.

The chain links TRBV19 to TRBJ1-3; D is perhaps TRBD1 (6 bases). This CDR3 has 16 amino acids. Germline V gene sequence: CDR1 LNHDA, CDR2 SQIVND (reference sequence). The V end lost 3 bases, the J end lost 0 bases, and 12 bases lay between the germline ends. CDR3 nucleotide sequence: TGTGCCAGTAGTATGGACAGACCAAACTCTGGAAACACCATATATTTT. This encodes CASSMDRPNSGNTIYF.